The rows below give T cell receptor beta chains drawn from one sample of a study of cytomegalovirus exposure and HLA in healthy donors. Data came from immunoSEQ multiplex PCR; TCRdb stores just in-frame clones and leaves some out. Here the sample spans approximately 190,000 clones, 84% being singletons. The sample comprised PBMCs. Receptor source: a man aged 18 to 29 in good health and CMV-seropositive. Each CDR3 is given with its conserved first and last residue.

v_gene,j_gene,CDR3aa
TRBV27,TRBJ2-7,CASRRTGAYEQYF
TRBV7-9,TRBJ2-1,CASSLGIAGGLSEQFF
TRBV7-6,TRBJ1-1,CASSQLDRGPNLYFF
TRBV20-1,TRBJ1-1,CSGFRGTEAFF
TRBV6-1,TRBJ2-7,CASSEAGGDYEQYF
TRBV19,TRBJ2-7,CASSTRLAGTEQYF
TRBV7-6,TRBJ1-1,CASSQAGQGVVTEAFF
TRBV6-5,TRBJ1-5,CASSLGQGNQPQHF
TRBV7-6,TRBJ2-7,CASSPQDGRIYEQYF
TRBV7-3,TRBJ2-1,CASSLTASGKLEQFF
TRBV28,TRBJ1-1,CASTTFTTAEAFF
TRBV27,TRBJ2-7,CASRRTGSYEQYF
TRBV10-3,TRBJ2-7,CAISEVGTGDYEQYF
TRBV6-1,TRBJ1-5,CASSASGGNQPQHF
TRBV6-5,TRBJ1-5,CASSSTGIAQPQHF
TRBV20-1,TRBJ2-3,CSALATDTQYF
TRBV23-1,TRBJ2-7,CASSLLNRYLYEQYF
TRBV27,TRBJ2-1,CASTLFTGYNEQFF
TRBV5-1,TRBJ2-2,CASSWEPGTGVDGELFF
TRBV7-6,TRBJ2-7,CASSPAGGASYEQYF
TRBV5-6,TRBJ1-1,CASSPGGVRTEAFF
TRBV15,TRBJ2-3,CATSRDLWAGRDTQYF
TRBV9,TRBJ2-3,CASTGVAGGPLGTDTQYF
TRBV6-1,TRBJ2-3,CASSGDYTDTQYF
TRBV5-1,TRBJ2-7,CASSTLAGSSYEQYF
TRBV27,TRBJ2-1,CASSPGYEQFF
TRBV6-4,TRBJ2-3,CASSPSSGSGDTQYF
TRBV19,TRBJ2-7,CASSTAGAQSSYEQYF
TRBV19,TRBJ2-7,CASSRASGVYEQYF
TRBV7-3,TRBJ2-1,CASSLLAGGDEQFF
TRBV15,TRBJ2-1,CATSRSHGGALTYNEQFF
TRBV6-5,TRBJ2-7,CASSGMGQSFYEQYF